The 29 T cell receptor beta chains in this list originate from one sample, sequenced in a study of response to subunit inactivated influenza vaccine. In TCRdb, the RT-PCR reads were re-called with MiXCR into one record per CDR3 protein. The sample contains about 240,000 distinct CDR3 sequences, over 9% of which appear only once. The sample consisted of non-naive T cells sorted from PBMCs, taken approximately 15 days before vaccination. The origin of the receptors is a man aged 50 to 60 who received an inactivated influenza vaccine.

This clonotype was recorded a few times. This chain connects TRBV5-6 to TRBJ1-1; D is ambiguous. The CDR3 spans 14 residues. V lost 6 bases to trimming and J lost 1 base, with 13 bases between them. Germline loops: CDR1 SGHDT, CDR2 YYEEEE. The CDR3 DNA reads TGTGCCAGCAATGTCAGGTGGAGGAACACTGAAGCTTTCTTT. It translates to CASNVRWRNTEAFF.

This clonotype showed up just a few times. This chain uses TRBV20-1 with TRBJ2-2, with 10 bases that match TRBD1. CDR1 and CDR2 (germline): DFQATT, SNEGSKA (reference sequence). This CDR3 spans 16 amino acids. V lost 5 bases to trimming and J lost 5 bases; unmatched junction nucleotides: 11. CDR3 sequence: CSASGTGAGSTGELFF. CDR3 DNA sequence: TGCAGTGCTTCCGGGACAGGGGCGGGGAGTACCGGGGAGCTGTTTTTT.

This rearrangement joins TRBV5-1 to TRBJ2-3; possibly TRBD2 for D (7 bases). The CDR3 loop spans 16 amino acids. Germline V gene data show CDR1 as SGHRS and CDR2 as YFSETQ. Trimming removed 3 bases from V and 4 bases from J, with 18 bases in between. This CDR3 is CASSYKAGAGPDTQYF. DNA of the CDR3: TGCGCCAGCAGCTATAAGGCGGGGGCGGGCCCAGATACGCAGTATTTT.

This clonotype was detected many times. V usage is TRBV20-1 and J usage is TRBJ2-3; 7 nucleotides agree with TRBD2. CDR3 length equals 16 residues. V shed 2 bases and J 6 bases; nucleotides not matched to a gene: 14. Germline assignment: CDR1 DFQATT and CDR2 SNEGSKA (reference sequence). For the CDR3, the DNA is TGCAGTGCTAGACCTTTACTAGCGACCTCACAGGATACGCAGTATTTT. It specifies CSARPLLATSQDTQYF.

In this sample, this clonotype turned up many times. This chain uses TRBV20-1 with TRBJ1-5; TRBD1 agrees at 8 bases. Germline CDR1 is DFQATT and CDR2 is SNEGSKA (reference sequence). The length of the CDR3 is 17 residues. J gave up 0 bases and V 3 bases, and 10 bases lay outside the gene matches. The CDR3, as DNA: TGCAGTGCTAGCCGGGACAGGAGTTTATATAGCAATCAGCCCCAGCATTTT. It encodes CSASRDRSLYSNQPQHF.

This clonotype was seen a handful of times. This chain connects TRBV7-2 to TRBJ1-3; D gene ambiguous. Trimming removed 7 bases at V and 0 bases at J, with 13 bases between. This CDR3 contains 15 residues. Germline CDR1 is SGHTA and CDR2 is FQGNSA. CDR3 nucleotide sequence: TGTGCCAGCACCCAGGTCCCAGGCTCTGGAAACACCATATATTTT. Encoded protein: CASTQVPGSGNTIYF. The entire variable domain, with the rest obtained from reference TRBV7-2 and TRBJ1-3, is as follows: GAGVSQSPSNKVTEKGKDVELRCDPISGHTALYWYRQSLGQGLEFLIYFQGNSAPDKSGLPSDRFSAERTGGSVSTLTIQRTQQEDSAVYLCASTQVPGSGNTIYFGEGSWLTVV.

This chain uses TRBV3-1 with TRBJ2-1; TRBD1 aligns across 10 bases. Germline V gene lookup returns CDR1 LGHDT and CDR2 YNNKEL (reference sequence). This CDR3 is built from 18 residues. After removal of 7 bases from V and 7 bases from J, the junction contained 19 bases not matched to a gene. CDR3 bases: TGTGCCAGCACCAAGGAGTTCCCCGGGACAGGGGTGGTTAATGAGCAGTTCTTC. It is translated as CASTKEFPGTGVVNEQFF.

The table lists this clonotype with many counts. At one end, the junction sequence differs from germline, possibly due to a read error. For the CDR3, the DNA is TGTGCCAGCAGCTTAGAAGTCCCGGGCCCGCTACATTTT. This translates into CASSLEVPGPLHF. The chain recombines TRBV7-9 with TRBJ2-3, with D hard to call. The length of the CDR3 is 13 residues. Germline CDR1 SEHNR, CDR2 FQNEAQ (reference sequence).

This clonotype has a handful of counts. V usage is TRBV11-2 and J usage is TRBJ2-2; 13 bases agree with TRBD2. V dropped 1 base and J dropped 6; count of bases not matched to a gene: 11. This CDR3 is built from 19 residues. Germline V gives CDR1 SGHAT, CDR2 FQNNGV. CDR3 amino acids: CASSLGQGRTSGGPGELFF. CDR3 nucleotide sequence: TGTGCCAGCAGCTTAGGTCAGGGGAGGACTAGCGGGGGCCCCGGGGAGCTGTTTTTT.

The chain recombines TRBV20-1 with TRBJ2-6, with a tentative D call TRBD1 (6 bases). Trimming removed 2 bases from V and 3 bases from J, with 14 bases in between. Germline lookup yields CDR1 DFQATT and CDR2 SNEGSKA (reference sequence). The CDR3 is 16 residues long. Written as DNA, the CDR3 is TGCAGTGCTAGAAACAGGGTGTTAGGTGGGGCCAACGTCCTGACTTTC. Its protein product is CSARNRVLGGANVLTF.

This clonotype appeared many times. The V gene is TRBV27, the J gene TRBJ1-5; D is possibly TRBD1 (5 bases). Germline lookup yields CDR1 MNHEY and CDR2 SMNVEV (reference sequence). This CDR3 has 12 amino acids. Deletions cut 1 base from V and 8 bases from J, with 6 bases between. CDR3 coding DNA: TGTGCCAGCAGTTTATTAGGGGAGCCCCAGCATTTT. Translating gives CASSLLGEPQHF.

This clonotype showed up many times. This rearrangement joins TRBV28 to TRBJ1-1, with a weak D call TRBD1 (6 bases). The CDR3 loop spans 12 amino acids. Germline V lookup: CDR1 MDHEN, CDR2 SYDVKM. V was clipped by 3 bases and J by 8 bases, with 10 bases between them. The CDR3 DNA reads as TGTGCCAGCAGTTTCCCGGACAGCGAAGCTTTCTTT. This translates into CASSFPDSEAFF.

The chain carries TRBV18 and TRBJ2-1, with 12 bases fitting TRBD1. The CDR3 spans 14 residues. Trimming cost V 6 bases and J 10 bases; bases outside gene matches: 7. Per the germline V gene, CDR1 is KGHSH and CDR2 is LQKENI. For the CDR3, the DNA is TGTGCCAGCTCTCCCGGGACAGGGGGCGTGGAGCAGTTCTTC. Translated: CASSPGTGGVEQFF.

This clonotype has just a few counts. The genes are TRBV7-9 and TRBJ2-7; TRBD1 aligns across 7 bases. The CDR3 runs 15 residues. Per the germline V gene, CDR1 is SEHNR and CDR2 is FQNEAQ (reference sequence). The J segment lost 6 bases and the V segment lost 5 bases, leaving 13 bases of the junction unmatched. CDR3 in DNA: TGTGCCAGCAGCGCGCGAGATACAGGGGTGGGCGAGCAGTACTTC. Its translation: CASSARDTGVGEQYF.

This clonotype was seen ten or more times. The gene calls are TRBV27 and TRBJ1-5, with 7 bases matching TRBD1. CDR3 length: 14 amino acids. The germline gives CDR1 MNHEY, CDR2 SMNVEV (reference sequence). The trim removed 4 bases at V and 6 bases at J, leaving 6 bases unmatched. The CDR3 loop reads CASSSRQGGQPQHF. Here the CDR3 DNA reads TGTGCCAGCAGTTCACGACAGGGAGGTCAGCCCCAGCATTTT.

To note about this clonotype: At one end the junction does not follow the germline gene, possibly because of a read error. The genes are TRBV20-1 and TRBJ2-7; perhaps TRBD1 as D (5 bases). The CDR3 loop spans 12 amino acids. The V gene's germline CDR1 is DFQATT and CDR2 SNEGSKA (reference sequence). CDR3 in DNA: TGCAGTGTTAGACAGAGCTCCTACGAGCAGTACTTC. This translates into CSVRQSSYEQYF.

This chain uses TRBV19 with TRBJ1-5; D might be TRBD1 (5 bases). The CDR3 has 14 amino acids. V lost 3 bases, J lost 3 bases, and 9 bases lay in between. Germline CDR1 reads LNHDA; CDR2 reads SQIVND (reference sequence). In DNA, the CDR3 is TGTGCCAGTAGTATGGCAGGGCCCAATCAGCCCCAGCATTTT. Amino acid sequence: CASSMAGPNQPQHF.

The chain carries TRBV7-9 and TRBJ1-1, with 7 bases aligning to TRBD1. This CDR3 comprises 12 residues. Per germline, CDR1 SEHNR and CDR2 FQNEAQ (reference sequence). With 3 bases clipped from V and 8 bases from J, the junction kept 3 bases outside the gene matches. The CDR3 sequence is CASSFRGEEAFF. In DNA, the CDR3 is TGTGCCAGCAGCTTCAGGGGGGAGGAAGCTTTCTTT.

This clonotype was found many times. This chain connects TRBV18 to TRBJ1-2, with TRBD1 as a possible D gene (6 bases). Trimming took off 3 bases at V and 6 bases at J, with 14 bases between the two ends. The CDR3 runs 14 residues. The germline V gene encodes CDR1 KGHSH and CDR2 LQKENI. In DNA, the CDR3 is TGTGCCAGCTCACCCCGCAACAGGGAGGATGGCTACACCTTC. The encoded protein is CASSPRNREDGYTF.

This clonotype came up a few times. The chain links TRBV6-5 to TRBJ1-5; 7 nucleotides agree with TRBD1. The ends lost 4 bases at V and 4 bases at J; junction bases unmatched: 7. Germline V gives CDR1 MNHEY, CDR2 SVGAGI. The CDR3 loop spans 15 amino acids. This CDR3 reads CASSSRGGFNQPQHF. The CDR3 nucleotides read TGTGCCAGCAGTTCACGAGGGGGCTTTAATCAGCCCCAGCATTTT.

This clonotype was recorded many times. This sequence joins TRBV20-1 and TRBJ2-1; 7 bases match TRBD2. There are 15 residues in the CDR3. Germline-derived CDR1 and CDR2 are DFQATT and SNEGSKA (reference sequence). The V and J ends lost 6 bases and 7 bases, in that order; junction bases with no gene match: 15. Written as DNA, the CDR3 is TGCAGTGCCCCTGGGGCTAGCCTGGGGGGGAATGAGCAGTTCTTC. This translates into CSAPGASLGGNEQFF.

Many counts were recorded for this clonotype. V and J are TRBV29-1 and TRBJ2-7; D is uncertain. CDR1 and CDR2 from the germline V gene are SQVTM and ANQGSEA. CDR3 length: 14 residues. V was cut by 5 bases and J by 6 bases, with 20 bases left in between. CDR3 coding DNA: TGCAGCGTTAGGCTCCTCGGGTCCCCGGGCGAGCAGTACTTC. Its protein product is CSVRLLGSPGEQYF.

V usage is TRBV27 and J usage is TRBJ2-3; tentative D call: TRBD2 (6 bases). This CDR3 is 14 amino acids long. The germline V and J ends were trimmed by 1 base and 6 bases, with 11 bases remaining between them. Germline lookup yields CDR1 MNHEY and CDR2 SMNVEV (reference sequence). This CDR3 is CASSLLGEADTQYF. DNA of the CDR3: TGTGCCAGCAGTTTATTGGGGGAGGCGGATACGCAGTATTTT.

This clonotype was counted at least ten times. The V and J genes are TRBV6-2 or TRBV6-3 and TRBJ2-7, with a weak D call TRBD2 (5 bases). V was trimmed by 6 bases and J by 3 bases, leaving 18 bases between them. Germline V gives CDR1 MNHEY, CDR2 SVGEGT. This CDR3 comprises 15 residues. The CDR3 bases are TGTGCCAGCAGAAACCGGGGAGAGGGATACTACGAGCAGTACTTC. It specifies CASRNRGEGYYEQYF.

The chain combines TRBV10-2 with TRBJ2-7; 7 nucleotides line up with TRBD1. Germline CDR1 and CDR2: WSHSY and SAAADI. The V and J ends lost 10 bases and 2 bases, in that order; junction bases with no gene match: 14. The CDR3 has 15 amino acids. The CDR3 sequence is CATSPLDRLAYEQYF. In DNA, the CDR3 is TGCGCCACATCCCCCCTGGACAGGCTGGCCTACGAGCAGTACTTC.

This clonotype has at least ten counts. This rearrangement joins TRBV6-2 or TRBV6-3 to TRBJ1-1; D ambiguous. The ends were cut back, 6 bases at V and 3 bases at J, with 14 bases in the middle. The CDR3 runs 14 residues. Germline V gene sequence: CDR1 MNHEY, CDR2 SVGEGT. The CDR3 DNA sequence: TGTGCCAGCAGGGTGGGGAACAGTTACACTGAAGCTTTCTTT. It encodes CASRVGNSYTEAFF.

This clonotype has more than one count but fewer than ten. The rearrangement uses TRBV27 and TRBJ2-1; D call uncertain. Trimming removed 4 bases at V and 5 bases at J, with 12 bases between. The CDR3 extends over 14 amino acids. Looked up from germline, CDR1 is MNHEY and CDR2 is SMNVEV (reference sequence). The CDR3 bases are TGTGCCAGCAGTTCCCCCGTAAGGGACAATGAGCAGTTCTTC. It translates to CASSSPVRDNEQFF.

The sample holds many counts of this clonotype. This chain joins TRBV7-3 and TRBJ2-5, with 10 bases aligning to TRBD1. The CDR3 is 15 amino acids. CDR1 SGHTA and CDR2 FQGTGA come from the germline V gene. Germline trimming cut 2 bases from V and 8 bases from J; bases unmatched to any gene: 8. CDR3 loop: CASSLEGQGKRTQYF. CDR3 in DNA: TGTGCCAGCAGCTTAGAGGGACAGGGGAAGAGAACCCAGTACTTC.

The J gene is TRBJ1-2, the V gene TRBV2, with TRBD1 identical over 8 bases. With V trimmed by 0 bases and J by 10 bases, 7 bases remained unmatched. CDR1 is SNHLY and CDR2 is FYNNEI in the germline V gene. This CDR3 is 14 amino acids long. CDR3 sequence (DNA): TGTGCCAGCAGTGAAGCCCGACAGGGGTCTGACTACACCTTC. Translated: CASSEARQGSDYTF.